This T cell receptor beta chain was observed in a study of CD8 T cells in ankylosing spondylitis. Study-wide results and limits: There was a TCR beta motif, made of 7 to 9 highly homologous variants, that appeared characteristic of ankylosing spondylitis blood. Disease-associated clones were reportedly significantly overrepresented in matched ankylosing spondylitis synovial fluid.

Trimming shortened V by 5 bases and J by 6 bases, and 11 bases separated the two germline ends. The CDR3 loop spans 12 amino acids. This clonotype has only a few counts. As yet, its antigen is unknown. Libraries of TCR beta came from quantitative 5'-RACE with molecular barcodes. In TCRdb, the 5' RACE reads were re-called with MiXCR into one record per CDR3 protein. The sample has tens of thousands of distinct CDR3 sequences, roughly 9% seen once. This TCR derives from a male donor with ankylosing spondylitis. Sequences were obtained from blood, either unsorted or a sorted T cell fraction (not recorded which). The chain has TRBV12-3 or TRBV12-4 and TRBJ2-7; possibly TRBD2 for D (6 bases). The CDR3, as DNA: TGTGCCAGCAGTACCGTGGGGGGCGAGCAGTACGTC. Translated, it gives CASSTVGGEQYV.